The source of this T cell receptor beta chain is a study of blood T cell repertoires in COVID-19. Study summary: Acute and convalescent COVID-19 samples came from the United States, Italy and Spain. Nucleic acid was either cDNA or gDNA, and it came from T cells, B-cell-depleted T cells, or PBMCs.

Original data processing: Amplifying reference gene primers gave estimates of nucleated cell counts. Profiled with immunoSEQ multiplex PCR; TCRdb holds only in-frame clones, not every one. The DNA was the basis for D and trimming; V, J and clone size are from that table. The sample has under 250,000 clones; more than 75% are singletons. The CDR3 covers 15 residues. Between the trimmed V and J ends, which lost 5 bases and 1 base, there was a span of 14 bases. Germline CDR1 is MDHEN and CDR2 is SYDVKM. The clonotype comes from a woman aged 65 to 85 with COVID-19, enrolled during active disease. The specimen sequenced was peripheral blood. The rearrangement links TRBV28 to TRBJ1-1, with D perhaps matching TRBD1 (6 bases). CDR3 amino acids: CASSPPETGNTEAFF. The CDR3 DNA is TGTGCCAGCAGTCCACCCGAGACAGGGAACACTGAAGCTTTCTTT. The full variable domain, with the rest looked up from reference TRBV28 and TRBJ1-1, is DVKVTQSSRYLVKRTGEKVFLECVQDMDHENMFWYRQDPGLGLRLIYFSYDVKMKEKGDIPEGYSVSREKKERFSLILESASTNQTSMYLCASSPPETGNTEAFFGQGTRLTVV.